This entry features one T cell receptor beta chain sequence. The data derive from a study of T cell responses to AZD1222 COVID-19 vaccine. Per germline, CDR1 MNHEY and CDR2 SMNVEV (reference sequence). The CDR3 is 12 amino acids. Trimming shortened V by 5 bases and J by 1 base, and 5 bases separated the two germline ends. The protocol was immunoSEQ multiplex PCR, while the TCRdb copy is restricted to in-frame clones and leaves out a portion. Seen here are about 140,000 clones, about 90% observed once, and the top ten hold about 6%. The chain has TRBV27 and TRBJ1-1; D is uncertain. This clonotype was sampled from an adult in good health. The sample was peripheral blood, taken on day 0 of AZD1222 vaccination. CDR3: CASSTGNTEAFF. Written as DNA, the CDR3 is TGTGCCAGCAGTACGGGGAACACTGAAGCTTTCTTT.